This TCR beta chain was identified during a study of T cells in Graves' hyperthyroidism and ophthalmopathy (dated by TCRdb to between 2018 and 2021). Context from the whole study: Peripheral blood samples were taken at initial diagnosis, before any treatment was given. The paper describes TCR Vbeta CDR3 sequencing of roughly 130 peripheral blood samples, made up of some 40 ophthalmopathy patients, more than 70 hyperthyroidism patients and roughly 17 progressor patients. TCR V-J signatures able to tell the groups apart were searched for in a discovery cohort of 95 to 100 patients, of whom more than 40 had Graves' ophthalmopathy and 55 to 65 had stable Graves' hyperthyroidism. After blood sampling, hyperthyroidism patients were treated with methimazole at a starting dose of 30 mg daily, and ophthalmopathy patients were treated with high-dose intravenous methylprednisolone. Prospective prediction of ophthalmopathy was tested in an independent validation cohort consisting of 18 to 20 hyperthyroidism patients and around 16 patients who later progressed to ophthalmopathy. The study also compared thyroid tissue and blood T-cell repertoires from roughly six Graves' hyperthyroidism patients. For training and testing, the 100 patients in the discovery cohort were randomly divided in a 7:3 ratio.

This clonotype was observed a few times. The antigen it binds to is not known. No much larger clone exists at a distance of one base, and base qualities are not known. Stable Graves' hyperthyroidism was defined as no progression to ophthalmopathy during 18 months of follow-up. Hyperthyroidism patients were aged 18 to 65 years and newly diagnosed, with disease duration of less than 2 months. The study excluded patients with uncontrolled infections, other autoimmune diseases, pregnancy or lactation. Diagnoses were based on clinical symptoms, serum thyroxine and TRAb, thyroid ultrasound and orbital computed tomography. PBMCs were isolated from more than 8 ml of fresh peripheral blood by Ficoll-Paque density gradient centrifugation. Trizol reagent was used to extract total RNA, and RNA quality was then checked on an Agilent 2100 Bioanalyzer. TCR beta CDR3 regions were amplified from RNA transcripts. For the first round of RT-PCR on the TCR CDR3, the HTBI primer set was used together with the Qiagen OneStep RT-PCR kit. Libraries were constructed in a second round of multiplex PCR, after which size selection and purification were performed. Sequencing of the libraries was done on an Illumina HiSeq2000 using paired-end 100 bp reads. As for the authors' bioinformatics: SOAPnuke was used to process the raw data, removing reads that contained adapters or uncalled bases, had a mean Phred below 15, or lacked an exact match to the constant primer or identifier. High-quality paired reads were merged with COPE v1.2.5, and unique nucleotide sequences were defined as clonotypes. MiTCR v1.1 was used to align clonotypes to the IMGT TRBV, TRBD and TRBJ reference segments. The analysis was restricted to V-J combinations with a frequency above 0.0001, which together covered about 99% of the repertoires. The TCS score was defined as the ratio of F50 (clonal expansion) to E x V (chaos), calculated using BLOSUM62-based TCRdist between CDR3 peptides within each V-J. Welch's t-statistics and random forest reduced approximately 520 V-J features to 10 to 15, which were used in a naive Bayes classifier (R e1071). TCRdb reprocessed the public reads (quality trimming at Q25 with fastp, clone calling with MiXCR) and kept in-frame beta chains. Records with the same CDR3 protein are collapsed into one entry carrying the most frequent genes and DNA. The V and J calls shown here were made by TCRdb, not taken from the authors' results. The sample has about 320,000 distinct CDR3 sequences on record, approximately 16% of them singletons. Around 34% of the sample is held by the ten biggest clonotypes.

V is reduced by 0 bases and J by 4 bases, leaving a spacing of 13 bases between them. From its cysteine to its phenylalanine, the CDR3 spans 16 amino acids. Only CDR3 DNA remains: 48 bases, in frame from the first base. The germline V gene provides CDR1 SGHTA and CDR2 FQGNSA. Overall study outcomes, separate from this receptor: Most expanded thyroid clonotypes (frequency above 0.001) were also found in blood, which suggests that blood repertoires may mirror thyroid immune responses. Sample size was not statistically predetermined, and investigators were not blinded to group allocation. In validation, the model predicted progression to ophthalmopathy with roughly 70% sensitivity and 72% to 85% specificity, a median of 6.5 months before onset. A 13 V-J signature model separated ophthalmopathy from stable hyperthyroidism, with 87.88% sensitivity and about 81% specificity in cross-validation and 80%/75% in testing.

The sequenced sample consisted of blood. The V and J genes are TRBV7-2 and TRBJ2-1; D gene: possibly TRBD2, on 6 matching bases. This sequence originates from a man under 40 with Graves' hyperthyroidism. The nucleotides are TGTGCCAGCAGCTTAGCGCACGGCGGGGTATACAATGAGCAGTTCTTC. This codes for CASSLAHGGVYNEQFF.